The 11 T cell receptor beta chains reported below all come from one sample, sequenced in a study of CD8+ T cells in alopecia areata. In each case, RNA was isolated and then reverse transcribed into cDNA as the sequencing template. Sequencing was performed with immunoSEQ multiplex PCR; in TCRdb, only in-frame clones are kept and a portion is missing. The sample includes some 180,000 clones, roughly 50% of them seen just once. The material sequenced was CD8+ T cells sorted from blood. These TCRs come from a human donor in good health.

J is TRBJ1-2 and V is TRBV5-1; D is uncertain. Trimming cost V 4 bases and J 6 bases, with 16 bases left between them. Per the germline V gene, CDR1 is SGHRS and CDR2 is YFSETQ. CDR3 length: 14 residues. In nucleotides, the CDR3 is TGCGCCAGCAGCCTAGGGAAGTACCGCGATGGCTACACCTTC. Amino acids: CASSLGKYRDGYTF.

The chain is built from TRBV27 and TRBJ1-1, with D maybe TRBD1 (6 bases). Germline assignment: CDR1 MNHEY and CDR2 SMNVEV (reference sequence). The CDR3 spans 15 residues. V was shortened by 1 base and J by 3 bases, with 12 bases between the two germline ends. The CDR3 is CASSLLEGGDTEAFF. CDR3 nucleotide sequence: TGTGCCAGCAGTTTATTAGAAGGGGGAGACACTGAAGCTTTCTTT.

This clone was picked up one time. The chain combines TRBV6-5 with TRBJ1-1; D not certain. CDR3 size: 15 residues. The germline V gene encodes CDR1 MNHEY and CDR2 SVGAGI. The germline V and J ends were trimmed by 2 bases and 1 base, with 11 bases remaining between them. The CDR3 reads CASSYIRGENTEAFF. For the CDR3, the DNA is TGTGCCAGCAGTTACATTAGAGGAGAGAACACTGAAGCTTTCTTT.

This rearrangement joins TRBV4-1 to TRBJ2-1; 9 positions agree with TRBD1. After removal of 0 bases from V and 2 bases from J, the junction contained 5 bases not matched to a gene. The CDR3 contains 17 residues. The germline gives CDR1 MGHRA, CDR2 YSYEKL. The CDR3 nucleotides are TGCGCCAGCAGCCAAGATCGGGGACAGGGACCCTACAATGAGCAGTTCTTC. This gives the protein CASSQDRGQGPYNEQFF.

V usage is TRBV4-1 and J usage is TRBJ1-1, with 8 positions matching TRBD1. This CDR3 comprises 13 residues. Germline trimming cut 3 bases from V and 5 bases from J; bases unmatched to any gene: 2. Germline assignment: CDR1 MGHRA and CDR2 YSYEKL. CDR3 sequence: CASSHRGLTEAFF. The CDR3 nucleotides are TGCGCCAGCAGCCACAGGGGGCTGACTGAAGCTTTCTTT.

This chain uses TRBV5-1 with TRBJ2-4, with TRBD1 identical over 7 bases. Germline-derived CDR1 and CDR2 are SGHRS and YFSETQ. Trimming at V came to 3 bases and at J to 3 bases, leaving 9 bases not matched to a gene. The CDR3 loop spans 16 amino acids. The CDR3 DNA reads TGCGCCAGCAGCTCCCCCGACAGGGCGGGCAAAAACATTCAGTACTTC. This encodes CASSSPDRAGKNIQYF.

The chain couples TRBV4-2 to TRBJ1-1; D not certain. Per the germline V gene, CDR1 is LGHNA and CDR2 is YNFKEQ. Trimming stripped 5 bases from V and 8 bases from J, with 12 bases between. CDR3 length equals 12 residues. As DNA, the CDR3 is TGTGCCAGCAGCTCACGGGCGGGCGAAGCTTTCTTT. Translating gives CASSSRAGEAFF.

V and J are TRBV29-1 and TRBJ1-1; the D is unclear. Germline V CDR1 and CDR2: SQVTM, ANQGSEA. The CDR3 is 14 residues long. The V and J ends lost 4 bases and 0 bases respectively, with 12 bases between them. CDR3 sequence: CSVVGGGLNTEAFF. CDR3 nucleotides: TGCAGCGTTGTGGGAGGAGGATTGAACACTGAAGCTTTCTTT. The complete variable domain, with remaining parts taken from reference TRBV29-1 and TRBJ1-1, reads SAVISQKPSRDICQRGTSLTIQCQVDSQVTMMFWYRQQPGQSLTLIATANQGSEATYESGFVIDKFPISRPNLTFSTLTVSNMSPEDSSIYLCSVVGGGLNTEAFFGQGTRLTVV.

J is TRBJ2-1 and V is TRBV29-1; D call uncertain. There are 10 residues in the CDR3. The V gene lost 7 bases and the J gene lost 0 bases, with 1 base spanning the gap. CDR1 is SQVTM and CDR2 is ANQGSEA in the germline V gene. For the CDR3, the DNA is TGCAGCGCCTCCTACAATGAGCAGTTCTTC. Translated: CSASYNEQFF.

This clone was seen only once. An end of the junction does not agree with germline; a read error may underlie this. The V gene is TRBV30, the J gene TRBJ1-5; 7 bases fit TRBD1. CDR1 and CDR2 from the germline V gene are GTSNPN and SVGIG (reference sequence). This CDR3 has 14 residues. The CDR3 nucleotides read TGTGCCCGGAGTGCCGACAGGGGCAATCAGCCCCAGCATTTT. This encodes CARSADRGNQPQHF.

The chain is built from TRBV30 and TRBJ2-5; 9 bases align to TRBD1. The J call is doubtful: the DNA matches TRBJ2-7 better. Germline V lookup: CDR1 GTSNPN, CDR2 SVGIG (reference sequence). The CDR3 loop spans 11 amino acids. The CDR3 DNA is TGTGCCTTGGACAGGGGCTACGAGCAGTACTTC. Its protein product is CALDRGYEQYF.